The 15 T cell receptor beta chains below all came from one sample that was sequenced in a study of blood T cell repertoires in COVID-19. Only in-frame clones appear in the TCRdb table, and some are missing; sequencing was by immunoSEQ multiplex PCR. The data contain some 160,000 clones, about 89% of them singletons. Material for sequencing was peripheral blood. These receptors were obtained from a man aged 55 to 69 with acute or convalescent COVID-19.

The chain carries TRBV5-1 and TRBJ1-1, with no clear D. The V gene lost 0 bases and the J gene lost 0 bases, with 3 bases spanning the gap. This CDR3 is built from 13 residues. From germline, CDR1 is SGHRS and CDR2 YFSETQ. The DNA of the CDR3 is TGCGCCAGCAGCTTGGACTTGAACACTGAAGCTTTCTTT. Encoded protein: CASSLDLNTEAFF. Full variable domain (rest looked up from reference TRBV5-1 and TRBJ1-1): KAGVTQTPRYLIKTRGQQVTLSCSPISGHRSVSWYQQTPGQGLQFLFEYFSETQRNKGNFPGRFSGRQFSNSRSEMNVSTLELGDSALYLCASSLDLNTEAFFGQGTRLTVV.

J is TRBJ1-2 and V is TRBV6-5, with D tentatively TRBD1 (6 bases). In germline, CDR1 is MNHEY, CDR2 SVGAGI. The V end lost 8 bases, the J end lost 5 bases, and 18 bases lay between the germline ends. The CDR3 has 14 residues. As DNA, the CDR3 is TGTGCCAGCGTGACAGGCGATATTTTGTATGGCTACACCTTC. Its protein product is CASVTGDILYGYTF.

This clone has just one count. The chain combines TRBV2 with TRBJ1-2; 12 bases fit TRBD1. The V gene end was trimmed by 5 bases and the J gene end by 6 bases; junction bases not matched to a gene: 7. The CDR3 consists of 15 residues. Germline CDR1 is SNHLY and CDR2 is FYNNEI. This CDR3 is CASSLLRDRGHGYTF. CDR3 DNA: TGTGCCAGCAGTTTACTTCGGGACAGGGGGCATGGCTACACCTTC. Filled out from reference TRBV2 and TRBJ1-2, the complete variable domain reads EPEVTQTPSHQVTQMGQEVILRCVPISNHLYFYWYRQILGQKVEFLVSFYNNEISEKSEIFDDQFSVERPDGSNFTLKIRSTKLEDSAMYFCASSLLRDRGHGYTFGSGTRLTVV.

This rearrangement joins TRBV5-6 to TRBJ1-5, with D possibly being TRBD1 (6 bases). The CDR3 contains 15 residues. Trimming left V 0 bases short and J 7 bases short, with 14 bases between. Germline V gene sequence: CDR1 SGHDT, CDR2 YYEEEE. DNA for the CDR3: TGTGCCAGCAGCTTGGCCGGGGGGCGCGTGCAGCCCCAGCATTTT. It is translated as CASSLAGGRVQPQHF.

The rearrangement uses TRBV14 and TRBJ2-2, with 8 bases fitting TRBD2. Trimming removed 3 bases from V and 0 bases from J; junction bases left unmatched: 12. This CDR3 is built from 19 residues. Germline CDR1 and CDR2: SGHDN and FVKESK. The CDR3 sequence: CASSQVPGLGEPNTGELFF. The CDR3 nucleotides are TGTGCCAGCAGCCAGGTCCCGGGACTAGGGGAGCCGAACACCGGGGAGCTGTTTTTT.

The CDR3 bases are TGTGCCAGCAGCCCAGACATGGCTGGGGCCAACGTCCTGACTTTC. It yields the protein CASSPDMAGANVLTF. The chain couples TRBV9 to TRBJ2-6; the D is unclear. The CDR3 consists of 15 residues. Between the trimmed V and J ends, which lost 4 bases and 2 bases, there was a span of 10 bases. Germline CDR1 and CDR2: SGDLS and YYNGEE. The whole variable domain, filled in from reference TRBV9 and TRBJ2-6, reads DSGVTQTPKHLITATGQRVTLRCSPRSGDLSVYWYQQSLDQGLQFLIQYYNGEERAKGNILERFSAQQFPDLHSELNLSSLELGDSALYFCASSPDMAGANVLTFGAGSRLTVL.

The rearrangement joins TRBV7-9 to TRBJ2-7; perhaps TRBD1 as D (6 bases). CDR1 is SEHNR and CDR2 is FQNEAQ in the germline V gene (reference sequence). There are 16 residues in the CDR3. The germline V and J ends were trimmed by 3 bases and 3 bases, with 18 bases remaining between them. The DNA of the CDR3 is TGTGCCAGCAGCTTGGCGTTGGGATTGACAGGCTACGAGCAGTACTTC. This sequence encodes CASSLALGLTGYEQYF.

CDR3 loop: CASSKRTGVTDTQYF. CDR3 nucleotides: TGTGCCAGCAGCAAACGGACAGGGGTAACAGATACGCAGTATTTT. The chain employs TRBV7-9 and TRBJ2-3; 9 nucleotides agree with TRBD1. CDR3 length equals 15 residues. J lost 3 bases, V lost 5 bases, and 6 bases had no gene match. The germline V gene has CDR1 SEHNR and CDR2 FQNEAQ (reference sequence).

V gene TRBV30 combines with J gene TRBJ1-1; the D is unclear. With 7 bases removed from V and 2 bases from J, the gap between germline ends came to 11 bases. CDR3 length equals 12 residues. Germline V CDR1 and CDR2: GTSNPN, SVGIG (reference sequence). CDR3 in amino acids: CAYGLLNTEAFF. Here the CDR3 DNA reads TGTGCCTACGGACTCCTCAACACTGAAGCTTTCTTT.

Turning to this clone: Other DNA sequences in this sample translate to the same CDR3. The chain employs TRBV2 and TRBJ2-3; the D is unclear. The germline CDR1 and CDR2 sequences are SNHLY and FYNNEI. V gave up 0 bases and J gave up 1 base, with 5 bases separating them. CDR3 size: 14 residues. The CDR3 DNA reads as TGTGCCAGCAGTGAAGCGCGAGGCACAGATACGCAGTATTTT. This translates into CASSEARGTDTQYF.

The gene calls are TRBV7-8 and TRBJ1-3, with TRBD1 matching over 9 bases. The CDR3 length is 19 residues. After removal of 0 bases from V and 4 bases from J, the junction contained 13 bases not matched to a gene. From germline, CDR1 is SGHVS and CDR2 FQNEAQ. The CDR3 reads CASSLARMGQGMRGNTIYF. The DNA of the CDR3 is TGTGCCAGCAGCTTAGCGCGTATGGGACAGGGAATGCGAGGAAACACCATATATTTT.

V and J are TRBV2 and TRBJ1-2; D is unresolved. V was pared by 0 bases and J by 7 bases, with 12 bases between. This CDR3 contains 14 residues. Germline V gene data show CDR1 as SNHLY and CDR2 as FYNNEI. DNA for the CDR3: TGTGCCAGCAGTGAAGCCCGCGGCTCCAGTGGCTACACCTTC. Translated, it gives CASSEARGSSGYTF.

The chain joins TRBV18 to TRBJ2-1; perhaps TRBD2 as D (7 bases). V was pared by 2 bases and J by 7 bases, with 12 bases between. The length of the CDR3 is 14 residues. Germline V gene sequence: CDR1 KGHSH, CDR2 LQKENI. Written as DNA, the CDR3 is TGTGCCAGCTCACCATCCGGGGGGCGGAATGAGCAGTTCTTC. It specifies CASSPSGGRNEQFF.

The V gene is TRBV3-1 (or the pseudogene TRBV3-2), the J gene TRBJ2-7; 8 nucleotides line up with TRBD1. The CDR3 is 15 amino acids. J lost 2 bases, V lost 1 base, and 4 bases had no gene match. Per the germline V gene, CDR1 is LGHDT and CDR2 is YNNKEL (reference sequence). The CDR3 loop reads CASSQVGTGPYEQYF. CDR3 nucleotides: TGTGCCAGCAGCCAAGTCGGGACAGGTCCCTACGAGCAGTACTTC.

V gene TRBV7-9 combines with J gene TRBJ1-2, with 8 positions matching TRBD1. V dropped 4 bases and J dropped 4; count of bases not matched to a gene: 2. This CDR3 has 13 amino acids. Per germline, CDR1 SEHNR and CDR2 FQNEAQ (reference sequence). This chain's CDR3 is CASSSGQGYGYTF. The CDR3 nucleotides read TGTGCCAGCAGCTCCGGACAGGGCTATGGCTACACCTTC. Drawing the rest from reference TRBV7-9 and TRBJ1-2, the complete variable domain is DTGVSQNPRHKITKRGQNVTFRCDPISEHNRLYWYRQTLGQGPEFLTYFQNEAQLEKSRLLSDRFSAERPKGSFSTLEIQRTEQGDSAMYLCASSSGQGYGYTFGSGTRLTVV.